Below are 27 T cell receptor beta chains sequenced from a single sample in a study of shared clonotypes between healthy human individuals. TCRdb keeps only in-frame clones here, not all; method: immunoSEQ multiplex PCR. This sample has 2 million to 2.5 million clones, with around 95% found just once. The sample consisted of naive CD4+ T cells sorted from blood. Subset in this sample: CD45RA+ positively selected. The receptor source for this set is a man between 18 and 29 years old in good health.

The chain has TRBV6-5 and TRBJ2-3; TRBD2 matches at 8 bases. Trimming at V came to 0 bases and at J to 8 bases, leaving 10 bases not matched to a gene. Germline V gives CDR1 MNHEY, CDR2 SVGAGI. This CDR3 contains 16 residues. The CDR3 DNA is TGTGCCAGCAGTTACTCCCCCACGGGAGGGCCTCGTACGCAGTATTTT. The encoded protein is CASSYSPTGGPRTQYF.

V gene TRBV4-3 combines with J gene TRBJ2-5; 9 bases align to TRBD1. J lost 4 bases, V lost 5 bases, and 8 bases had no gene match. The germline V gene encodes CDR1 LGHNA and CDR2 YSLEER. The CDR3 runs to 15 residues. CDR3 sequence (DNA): TGCGCCAGCAGCTTACACAGGGGGCTGGGAGAGACCCAGTACTTC. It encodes CASSLHRGLGETQYF.

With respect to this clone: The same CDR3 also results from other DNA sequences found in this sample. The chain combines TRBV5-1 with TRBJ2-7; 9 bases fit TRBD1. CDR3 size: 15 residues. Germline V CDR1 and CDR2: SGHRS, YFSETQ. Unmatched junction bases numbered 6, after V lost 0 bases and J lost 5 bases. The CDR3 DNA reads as TGCGCCAGCAGCTTGGGGCCGGGACAGGGTAACGAGCAGTACTTC. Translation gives CASSLGPGQGNEQYF. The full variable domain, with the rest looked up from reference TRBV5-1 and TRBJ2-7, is KAGVTQTPRYLIKTRGQQVTLSCSPISGHRSVSWYQQTPGQGLQFLFEYFSETQRNKGNFPGRFSGRQFSNSRSEMNVSTLELGDSALYLCASSLGPGQGNEQYFGPGTRLTVT.

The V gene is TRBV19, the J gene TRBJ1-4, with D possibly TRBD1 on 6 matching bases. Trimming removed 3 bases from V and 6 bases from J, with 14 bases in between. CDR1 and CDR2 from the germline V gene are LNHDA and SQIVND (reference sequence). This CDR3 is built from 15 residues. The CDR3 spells CASSILRGTDEKLFF. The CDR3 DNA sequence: TGTGCCAGTAGTATTTTGAGGGGGACGGATGAAAAACTGTTTTTT.

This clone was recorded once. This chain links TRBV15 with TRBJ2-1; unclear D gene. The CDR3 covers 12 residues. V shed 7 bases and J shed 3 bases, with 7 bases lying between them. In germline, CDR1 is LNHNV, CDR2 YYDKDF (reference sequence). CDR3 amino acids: CATTKSYNEQFF. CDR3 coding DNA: TGTGCCACCACGAAGAGCTACAATGAGCAGTTCTTC.

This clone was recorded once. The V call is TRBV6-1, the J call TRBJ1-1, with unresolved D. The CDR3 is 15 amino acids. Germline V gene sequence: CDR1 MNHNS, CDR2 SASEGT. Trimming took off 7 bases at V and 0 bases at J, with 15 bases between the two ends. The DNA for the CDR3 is TGTGCCAGCATAAGTGAGTACCCCATGAACACTGAAGCTTTCTTT. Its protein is CASISEYPMNTEAFF.

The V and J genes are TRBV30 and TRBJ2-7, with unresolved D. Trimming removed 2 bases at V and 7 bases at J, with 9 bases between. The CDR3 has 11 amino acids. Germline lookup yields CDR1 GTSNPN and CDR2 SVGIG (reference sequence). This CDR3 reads CAWSSTWEQYF. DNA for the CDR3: TGTGCCTGGAGTTCCACTTGGGAGCAGTACTTC.

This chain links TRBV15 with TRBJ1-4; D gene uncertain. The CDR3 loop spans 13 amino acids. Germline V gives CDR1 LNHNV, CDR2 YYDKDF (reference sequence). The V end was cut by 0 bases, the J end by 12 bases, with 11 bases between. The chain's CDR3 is CATSRDLNKELFF. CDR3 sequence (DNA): TGTGCCACCAGCAGAGATTTGAACAAAGAACTGTTTTTT.

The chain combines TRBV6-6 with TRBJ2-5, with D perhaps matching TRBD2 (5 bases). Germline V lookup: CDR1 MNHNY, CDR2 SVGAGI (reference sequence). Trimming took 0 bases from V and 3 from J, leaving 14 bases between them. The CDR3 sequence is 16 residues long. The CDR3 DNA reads TGTGCCAGCAGTTACTCACCCAGCGGAGCTAAAGAGACCCAGTACTTC. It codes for CASSYSPSGAKETQYF.

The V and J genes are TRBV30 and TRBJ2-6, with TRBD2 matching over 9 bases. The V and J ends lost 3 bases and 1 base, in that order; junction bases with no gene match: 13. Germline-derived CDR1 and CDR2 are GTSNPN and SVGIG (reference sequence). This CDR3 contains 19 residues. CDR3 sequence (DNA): TGTGCCTGGAGCCGCCTCCTGACTAGCGGTATTTCTGGGGCCAACGTCCTGACTTTC. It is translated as CAWSRLLTSGISGANVLTF.

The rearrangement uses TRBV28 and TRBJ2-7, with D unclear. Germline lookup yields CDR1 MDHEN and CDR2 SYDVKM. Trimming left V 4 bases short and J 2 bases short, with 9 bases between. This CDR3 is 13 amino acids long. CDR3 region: CASSSDGAYEQYF. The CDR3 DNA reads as TGTGCCAGCAGTTCGGACGGAGCCTACGAGCAGTACTTC.

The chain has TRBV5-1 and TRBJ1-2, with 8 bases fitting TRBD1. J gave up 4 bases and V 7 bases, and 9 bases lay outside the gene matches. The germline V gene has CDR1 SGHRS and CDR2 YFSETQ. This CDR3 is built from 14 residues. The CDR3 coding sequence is TGCGCCAGCGGTCACCCGGGACAGGTCTATGGCTACACCTTC. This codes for CASGHPGQVYGYTF.

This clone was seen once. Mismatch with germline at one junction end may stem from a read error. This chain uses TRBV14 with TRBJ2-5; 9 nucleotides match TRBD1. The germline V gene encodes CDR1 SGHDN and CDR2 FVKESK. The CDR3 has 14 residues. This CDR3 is CASSQAGTGLTRYF. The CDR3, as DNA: TGTGCCAGCAGCCAAGCCGGGACAGGGCTGACCCGGTACTTC.

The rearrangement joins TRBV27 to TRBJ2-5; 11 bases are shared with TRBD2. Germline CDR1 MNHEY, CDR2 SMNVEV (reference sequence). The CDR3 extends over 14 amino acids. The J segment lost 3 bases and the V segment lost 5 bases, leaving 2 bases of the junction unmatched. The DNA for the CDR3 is TGTGCCAGCAGTCGACTAGCGGGAAAAGAGACCCAGTACTTC. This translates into CASSRLAGKETQYF.

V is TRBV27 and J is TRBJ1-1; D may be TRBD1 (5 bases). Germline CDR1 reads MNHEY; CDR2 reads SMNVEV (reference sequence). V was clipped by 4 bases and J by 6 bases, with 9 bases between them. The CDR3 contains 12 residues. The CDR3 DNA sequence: TGTGCCAGCAGTTCCAGACAGTCTGAAGCTTTCTTT. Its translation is CASSSRQSEAFF.

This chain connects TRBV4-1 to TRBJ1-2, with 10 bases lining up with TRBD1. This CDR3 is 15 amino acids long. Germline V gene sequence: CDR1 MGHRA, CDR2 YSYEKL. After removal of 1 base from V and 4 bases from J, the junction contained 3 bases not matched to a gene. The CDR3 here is CASSQGGQGIYGYTF. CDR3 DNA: TGCGCCAGCAGCCAAGGGGGACAGGGGATCTATGGCTACACCTTC.

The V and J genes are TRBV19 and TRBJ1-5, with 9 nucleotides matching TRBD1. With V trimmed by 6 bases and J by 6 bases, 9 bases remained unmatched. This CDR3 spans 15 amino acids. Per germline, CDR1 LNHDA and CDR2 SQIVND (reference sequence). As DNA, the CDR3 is TGTGCCAGTAGCCCGACAGGGGGTACAGGTCAGCCCCAGCATTTT. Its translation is CASSPTGGTGQPQHF.

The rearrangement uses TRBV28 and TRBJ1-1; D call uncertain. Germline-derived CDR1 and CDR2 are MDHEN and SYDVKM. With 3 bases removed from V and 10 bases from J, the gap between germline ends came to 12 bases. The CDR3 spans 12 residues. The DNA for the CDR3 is TGTGCCAGCAGTTTGAGAGGGTCTAGAGCTTTCTTT. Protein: CASSLRGSRAFF.

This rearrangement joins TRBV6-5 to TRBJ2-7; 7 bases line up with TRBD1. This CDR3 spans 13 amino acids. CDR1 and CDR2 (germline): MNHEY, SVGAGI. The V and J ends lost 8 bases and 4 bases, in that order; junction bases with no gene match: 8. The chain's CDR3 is CASSTGLGYEQYF. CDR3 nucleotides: TGTGCCAGCTCGACAGGGCTTGGGTACGAGCAGTACTTC.

The CDR3 region is CAWSVQGLRGAFF. The CDR3 bases are TGTGCCTGGAGTGTACAAGGGCTTCGGGGAGCTTTCTTT. The rearrangement links TRBV30 to TRBJ1-1; D is undetermined. The CDR3 has 13 residues. CDR1 and CDR2 from the germline V gene are GTSNPN and SVGIG (reference sequence). Trimming removed 0 bases at V and 10 bases at J, with 15 bases between.

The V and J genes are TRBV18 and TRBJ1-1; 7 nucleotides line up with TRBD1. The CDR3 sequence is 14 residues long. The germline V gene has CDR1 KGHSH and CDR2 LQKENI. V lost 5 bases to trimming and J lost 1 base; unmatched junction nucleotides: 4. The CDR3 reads CASSDRVGNTEAFF. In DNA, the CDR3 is TGTGCCAGCTCAGACAGGGTCGGGAACACTGAAGCTTTCTTT.

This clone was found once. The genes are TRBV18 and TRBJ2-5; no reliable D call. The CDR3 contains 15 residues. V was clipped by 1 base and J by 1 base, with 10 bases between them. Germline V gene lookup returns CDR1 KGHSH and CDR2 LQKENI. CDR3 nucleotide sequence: TGTGCCAGCTCACCACGGGCTTCCCCCCAAGAGACCCAGTACTTC. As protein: CASSPRASPQETQYF.

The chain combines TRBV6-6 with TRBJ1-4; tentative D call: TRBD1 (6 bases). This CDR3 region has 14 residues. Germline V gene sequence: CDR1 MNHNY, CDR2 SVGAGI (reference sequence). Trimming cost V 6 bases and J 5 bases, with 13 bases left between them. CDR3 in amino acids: CASRVTGRNEKLFF. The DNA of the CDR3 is TGTGCCAGCAGGGTTACAGGGAGGAATGAAAAACTGTTTTTT.

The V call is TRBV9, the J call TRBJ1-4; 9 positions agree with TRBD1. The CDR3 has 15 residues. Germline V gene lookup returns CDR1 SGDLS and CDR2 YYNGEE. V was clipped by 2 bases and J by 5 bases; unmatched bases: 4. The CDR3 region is CASSVTGGLNEKLFF. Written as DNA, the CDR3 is TGTGCCAGCAGCGTCACAGGGGGCTTGAATGAAAAACTGTTTTTT.

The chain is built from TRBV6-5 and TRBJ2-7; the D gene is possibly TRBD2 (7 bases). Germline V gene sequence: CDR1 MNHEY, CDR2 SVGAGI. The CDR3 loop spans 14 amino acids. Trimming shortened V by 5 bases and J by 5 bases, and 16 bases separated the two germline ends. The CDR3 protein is CASSRGGAMDEQYF. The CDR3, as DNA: TGTGCCAGCAGTAGGGGGGGGGCTATGGACGAGCAGTACTTC.

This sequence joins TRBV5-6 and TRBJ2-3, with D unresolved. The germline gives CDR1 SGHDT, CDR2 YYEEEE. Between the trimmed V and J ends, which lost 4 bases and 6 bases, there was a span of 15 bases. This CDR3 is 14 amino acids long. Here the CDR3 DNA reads TGTGCCAGCAGCCTACCGTGGGGTAGCGATACGCAGTATTTT. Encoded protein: CASSLPWGSDTQYF.

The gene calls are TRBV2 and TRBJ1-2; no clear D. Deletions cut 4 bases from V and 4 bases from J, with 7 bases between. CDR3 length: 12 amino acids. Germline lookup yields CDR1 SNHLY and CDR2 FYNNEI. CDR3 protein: CASSAQTYGYTF. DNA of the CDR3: TGTGCCAGCAGTGCACAGACCTATGGCTACACCTTC.